One TCR beta chain is described in this entry. The data derive from a study of OX40 agonist ivuxolimab in advanced cancers. The CDR3 is made up of 15 amino acids. The V segment lost 2 bases and the J segment 8 bases; nucleotides outside the gene matches: 8. Looked up from germline, CDR1 is WNHNN and CDR2 is SYGVQD (reference sequence). Sequencing was performed with immunoSEQ multiplex PCR; in TCRdb, only in-frame clones are kept and a portion is missing. The sample carries 15,000 or so clones, roughly 77% recorded once. The chain combines TRBV10-1 with TRBJ2-1; the match to TRBD2 covers 8 bases. The sequences come from CD4+ or CD8+ T cells sorted from blood, collected in a trial of the OX40 agonist ivuxolimab. This receptor was identified in an adult with an advanced solid tumor such as melanoma, head and neck, liver or kidney cancer. CDR3: CASSEDGGAQDEQFF. The CDR3 nucleotides are TGCGCCAGCAGTGAGGACGGGGGGGCCCAGGATGAGCAGTTCTTC.